The 9 T cell receptor beta chains below were found in one sample sequenced in a study of T-cell reconstitution after alpha-beta-depleted transplantation in children. It was with unique molecular identifiers that the TCRbeta library was prepared. Using its own MiXCR run on the PCR reads, TCRdb lists one record per CDR3 protein. The profile covers about 300,000 distinct CDR3 sequences, with roughly a tenth appearing a single time and approximately 7.6% taken by the ten largest. The starting material was PBMCs, obtained before TCRalphabeta/CD19-depleted stem cell transplant. Receptors were obtained from a boy younger than two with acute myeloid leukemia, due to receive a stem cell transplant.

The chain joins TRBV19 to TRBJ1-1; 8 bases align to TRBD1. Germline V lookup: CDR1 LNHDA, CDR2 SQIVND (reference sequence). The V and J ends lost 4 bases and 2 bases, in that order; junction bases with no gene match: 0. This CDR3 contains 13 residues. Here the CDR3 DNA reads TGTGCCAGTAGTACAGGGGGCAACACTGAAGCTTTCTTT. It encodes CASSTGGNTEAFF.

This clonotype showed up many times. The V call is TRBV25-1, the J call TRBJ2-3; TRBD2 matches at 8 bases. This CDR3 is 16 amino acids long. Unmatched junction bases numbered 8, after V lost 6 bases and J lost 0 bases. The germline V gene has CDR1 MGHDK and CDR2 SYGVNS. The CDR3 region has the DNA TGTGCCAGCAGCGGGAGGGCCGTGTTGAGCACAGATACGCAGTATTTT. Protein: CASSGRAVLSTDTQYF.

Ten or more counts support this clonotype. The rearrangement uses TRBV29-1 and TRBJ2-1, with 11 bases identical to TRBD2. The germline V gene encodes CDR1 SQVTM and CDR2 ANQGSEA. CDR3 length: 13 amino acids. With 7 bases clipped from V and 7 bases from J, the junction kept 6 bases outside the gene matches. CDR3 DNA sequence: TGCAGCGGCAGCACTAGCGGGAGAAATGAGCAGTTCTTC. This codes for CSGSTSGRNEQFF.

This clonotype was counted many times. V gene TRBV3-1 combines with J gene TRBJ2-7; unclear D gene. Germline-derived CDR1 and CDR2 are LGHDT and YNNKEL (reference sequence). Trimming took 6 bases from V and 4 from J, leaving 7 bases between them. The CDR3 consists of 11 residues. CDR3: CASRLFYEQYF. The DNA for the CDR3 is TGTGCCAGCAGGTTATTTTACGAGCAGTACTTC.

The rearrangement uses TRBV6-1 and TRBJ2-7; 9 nucleotides match TRBD1. CDR1 and CDR2 from the germline V gene are MNHNS and SASEGT. V was clipped by 8 bases and J by 3 bases; unmatched bases: 11. The CDR3 has 15 residues. The CDR3 DNA is TGTGCCAGCTTTCCCTCCGGGACAGGGATCTACGAGCAGTACTTC. Translation: CASFPSGTGIYEQYF.

This clonotype was detected many times. This chain links TRBV28 with TRBJ2-1; D not resolved. CDR3 length equals 13 residues. V lost 5 bases, J lost 7 bases, and 12 bases lay in between. Germline CDR1 MDHEN, CDR2 SYDVKM. DNA of the CDR3: TGTGCCAGCAGTCTCGGACGGTGGAATGAGCAGTTCTTC. It codes for CASSLGRWNEQFF.

This clonotype was detected many times. J is TRBJ1-6 and V is TRBV6-5; D is undetermined. CDR3 size: 15 residues. Germline lookup yields CDR1 MNHEY and CDR2 SVGAGI. Trimming stripped 1 base from V and 5 bases from J, with 9 bases between. The chain's CDR3 is CASSYLTQNNSPLHF. CDR3 coding DNA: TGTGCCAGCAGTTACTTAACACAGAATAATTCACCCCTCCACTTT.

The chain combines TRBV28 with TRBJ2-5; no clear D. Germline values: CDR1 MDHEN, CDR2 SYDVKM. The CDR3 has 14 amino acids. With 1 base removed from V and 5 bases from J, the gap between germline ends came to 11 bases. This chain's CDR3 is CASSLSGRIETQYF. For the CDR3, the DNA is TGTGCCAGCAGTTTATCGGGCAGGATCGAGACCCAGTACTTC.

This clonotype showed up just a few times. The chain carries TRBV15 and TRBJ1-6; TRBD1 matches at 10 bases. The germline CDR1 and CDR2 sequences are LNHNV and YYDKDF (reference sequence). J was trimmed by 8 bases and V by 3 bases; bases with no gene match: 4. This CDR3 region has 15 residues. CDR3 loop: CATSRRQGADSPLHF. The CDR3 DNA reads TGTGCCACCAGCAGGAGACAGGGGGCTGATTCACCCCTCCACTTT.